The rows below give T cell receptor beta chains drawn from one sample of a study of cytomegalovirus exposure and HLA in healthy donors. Using immunoSEQ multiplex PCR, the repertoire was profiled, and TCRdb retains in-frame clones only, with some absent. This sample yields about 160,000 clones, of which 60% to 85% are seen a single time; 6% to 8% belongs to the top ten. Sequencing was carried out using PBMCs. The source of these receptors is a male donor in good health and CMV-seropositive. CDR3s include the opening cysteine and the closing phenylalanine or tryptophan. The D gene is left open where the match is weak.

CDR3aa: CASSPSNYEGSPYEQYF
d_gene: -
v_gene: TRBV18

CDR3aa: CASSLAGQRNSPLHF
d_gene: TRBD1
v_gene: TRBV11-2

CDR3aa: CASSLGGRGTQYF
d_gene: -
v_gene: TRBV7-9

CDR3aa: CASSYSGTSGENEQFF
d_gene: TRBD2
v_gene: TRBV6-6

CDR3aa: CASSDYSHQPQHF
d_gene: -
v_gene: TRBV2

CDR3aa: CASSSGRDRVSYEQYF
d_gene: TRBD1
v_gene: TRBV11-2

CDR3aa: CASRGGVPAGELFF
d_gene: TRBD2
v_gene: TRBV7-9

CDR3aa: CASSYPGGGNEQFF
d_gene: -
v_gene: TRBV19

CDR3aa: CASSLAGGPGGQFF
d_gene: TRBD2
v_gene: TRBV11-3

CDR3aa: CASSASGGPNYEQYF
d_gene: TRBD2
v_gene: TRBV9

CDR3aa: CASSLTGRGNTEAFF
d_gene: -
v_gene: TRBV7-9

CDR3aa: CASSLAAGRTEAFF
d_gene: -
v_gene: TRBV27

CDR3aa: CASSSGGWQNSPLHF
d_gene: -
v_gene: TRBV7-2

CDR3aa: CASSLAGGASEQYF
d_gene: TRBD2
v_gene: TRBV5-6

CDR3aa: CATSRDREDRYGYTF
d_gene: -
v_gene: TRBV15

CDR3aa: CASSLAGSGPRSNEQFF
d_gene: TRBD2
v_gene: TRBV5-6

CDR3aa: CASRPAGVLVPYF
d_gene: -
v_gene: TRBV12-2

CDR3aa: CASSVSGGKETQYF
d_gene: TRBD1
v_gene: TRBV9

CDR3aa: CSVGGYEQYF
d_gene: -
v_gene: TRBV29-1

CDR3aa: CASSFHRGQGGYTF
d_gene: TRBD1
v_gene: TRBV5-8

CDR3aa: CASSLGTGNGYTF
d_gene: TRBD1
v_gene: TRBV5-6

CDR3aa: CASYGGGRGYGEQYF
d_gene: -
v_gene: TRBV5-6

CDR3aa: CASSLTANSNQPQHF
d_gene: -
v_gene: TRBV11-2

CDR3aa: CASSYLRAIETQYF
d_gene: -
v_gene: TRBV6-5

CDR3aa: CAISNGQGWTEAFF
d_gene: TRBD1
v_gene: TRBV10-3

CDR3aa: CASSYNLGARRFF
d_gene: -
v_gene: TRBV6-5

CDR3aa: CASSSSTDYNQPQHF
d_gene: -
v_gene: TRBV7-8

CDR3aa: CASSILGDSPLHF
d_gene: -
v_gene: TRBV19

CDR3aa: CASSDPPTGGNTIYF
d_gene: -
v_gene: TRBV6-1

CDR3aa: CASSVPPGGDVFSNQPQHF
d_gene: -
v_gene: TRBV2

CDR3aa: CASSEGRVLTGELFF
d_gene: -
v_gene: TRBV2

CDR3aa: CASSIGGSSYEQYF
d_gene: TRBD2
v_gene: TRBV7-9

CDR3aa: CASSRGQGKYEQYF
d_gene: TRBD1
v_gene: TRBV6-5

CDR3aa: CASHPVGGVSYEQYF
d_gene: TRBD2
v_gene: TRBV18

CDR3aa: CASSFRDMGTDTQYF
d_gene: -
v_gene: TRBV5-1

CDR3aa: CASSLSNSNQPQHF
d_gene: -
v_gene: TRBV7-2

CDR3aa: CASSLLGANYGYTF
d_gene: -
v_gene: TRBV5-6

CDR3aa: CASSSGSGEQYF
d_gene: -
v_gene: TRBV6-5

CDR3aa: CAWSSTRYNSPLHF
d_gene: -
v_gene: TRBV30

CDR3aa: CAISLEGERTF
d_gene: -
v_gene: TRBV10-3

CDR3aa: CASSLGTSSGNTIYF
d_gene: -
v_gene: TRBV11-2

CDR3aa: CASSLDGHSNQPQHF
d_gene: -
v_gene: TRBV18

CDR3aa: CASSLDHSSYNEQFF
d_gene: -
v_gene: TRBV5-4

CDR3aa: CAWRGKGVYGYTF
d_gene: -
v_gene: TRBV30

CDR3aa: CASSVRGMDEAFF
d_gene: -
v_gene: TRBV10-1

CDR3aa: CASSQEAGGSTLKLFF
d_gene: TRBD1
v_gene: TRBV4-3

CDR3aa: CASSPGLSNQPQHF
d_gene: -
v_gene: TRBV18

CDR3aa: CASSSGQGATGELFF
d_gene: TRBD1
v_gene: TRBV7-7

CDR3aa: CASSSLNRGRATEAFF
d_gene: TRBD1
v_gene: TRBV27

CDR3aa: CASSLVQEETQYF
d_gene: -
v_gene: TRBV5-1

CDR3aa: CASSPGILLRDRDTEAFF
d_gene: TRBD1
v_gene: TRBV18

CDR3aa: CASITREQFF
d_gene: -
v_gene: TRBV9

CDR3aa: CAISYQPGGPYEQYF
d_gene: TRBD2
v_gene: TRBV10-3

CDR3aa: CASSFKGRNEQFF
d_gene: -
v_gene: TRBV28

CDR3aa: CASSSSGQGPEKLFF
d_gene: -
v_gene: TRBV7-9

CDR3aa: CASSPGLAGFISSYNEQFF
d_gene: TRBD2
v_gene: TRBV4-1

CDR3aa: CASRRGGPAYEQYF
d_gene: -
v_gene: TRBV27